Below, 5 T cell receptor beta chains from the same sample are listed, as sequenced in a study of cytomegalovirus exposure and HLA in healthy donors. Clones were read by immunoSEQ multiplex PCR, and TCRdb kept only the in-frame ones, dropping some. Among hundreds of thousands of clones listed, roughly 80% were seen once. The sequenced sample was PBMCs. The receptor source for this set is a woman aged 18-29 years in good health and CMV-seronegative.

This clone occurred once. J is TRBJ1-1 and V is TRBV2, with D tentatively TRBD1 (5 bases). The CDR3 consists of 15 residues. V shed 3 bases and J shed 3 bases, with 14 bases lying between them. CDR1 and CDR2 from the germline V gene are SNHLY and FYNNEI. The CDR3 sequence: CASSERQRWDTEAFF. DNA for the CDR3: TGTGCCAGCAGTGAGAGACAGAGGTGGGACACTGAAGCTTTCTTT. Full variable domain (remainder filled in from reference TRBV2 and TRBJ1-1): EPEVTQTPSHQVTQMGQEVILRCVPISNHLYFYWYRQILGQKVEFLVSFYNNEISEKSEIFDDQFSVERPDGSNFTLKIRSTKLEDSAMYFCASSERQRWDTEAFFGQGTRLTVV.

The chain is built from TRBV5-1 and TRBJ2-3, with 10 bases identical to TRBD1. Germline V gene data show CDR1 as SGHRS and CDR2 as YFSETQ. The CDR3 length is 15 residues. The V segment lost 0 bases and the J segment 5 bases; nucleotides outside the gene matches: 3. Here the CDR3 reads CASSLEGQGGDTQYF. The CDR3 region has the DNA TGCGCCAGCAGCTTGGAAGGACAGGGGGGAGATACGCAGTATTTT. The full variable domain, its missing parts supplied by reference TRBV5-1 and TRBJ2-3, is KAGVTQTPRYLIKTRGQQVTLSCSPISGHRSVSWYQQTPGQGLQFLFEYFSETQRNKGNFPGRFSGRQFSNSRSEMNVSTLELGDSALYLCASSLEGQGGDTQYFGPGTRLTVL.

This clone was counted once. In DNA, the CDR3 is TGTGCCAGCAGCTTAGAGGCTGGGCAGTACTTC. Translation gives CASSLEAGQYF. This chain joins TRBV11-2 and TRBJ2-7; the D is unclear. The CDR3 consists of 11 residues. Germline CDR1 is SGHAT and CDR2 is FQNNGV. Trimming pared 0 bases from V and 9 bases from J, leaving 6 bases between.

The rearrangement joins TRBV5-4 to TRBJ1-6; 9 positions agree with TRBD1. The CDR3 covers 16 residues. The trim removed 4 bases at V and 7 bases at J, leaving 9 bases unmatched. Germline V gene lookup returns CDR1 SGHNT and CDR2 YYREEE (reference sequence). The CDR3 DNA is TGTGCCAGCAGCCAGGGACAGGGCACAAGAAATTCACCCCTCCACTTT. Its translation is CASSQGQGTRNSPLHF.

The genes are TRBV5-6 and TRBJ2-1; D tentatively reads TRBD1 or TRBD2 (6 bases each). Germline V gene data show CDR1 as SGHDT and CDR2 as YYEEEE. V lost 2 bases and J lost 5, with 14 bases in between. This CDR3 has 15 residues. The CDR3 DNA follows: TGTGCCAGCAGCTTAGGGGGGAGATGGGACAATGAGCAGTTCTTC. Its protein product is CASSLGGRWDNEQFF.